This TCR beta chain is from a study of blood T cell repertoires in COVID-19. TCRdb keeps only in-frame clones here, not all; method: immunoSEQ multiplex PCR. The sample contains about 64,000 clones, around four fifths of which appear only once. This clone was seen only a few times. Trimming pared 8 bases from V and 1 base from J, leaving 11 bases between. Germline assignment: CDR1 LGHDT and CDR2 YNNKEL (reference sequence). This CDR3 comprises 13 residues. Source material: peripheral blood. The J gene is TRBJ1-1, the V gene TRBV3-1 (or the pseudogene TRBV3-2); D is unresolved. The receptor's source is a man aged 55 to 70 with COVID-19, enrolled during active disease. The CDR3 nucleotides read TGTGCCAGCCGCTGGGGAGGGAACACTGAAGCTTTCTTT. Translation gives CASRWGGNTEAFF.